These 25 T cell receptor beta chains were all obtained from the same sample, sequenced in a study of T-cell reconstitution after alpha-beta-depleted transplantation in children. For TCRbeta, the library was prepared with unique molecular identifiers. TCRdb re-analysed the PCR reads in MiXCR, keeping a single row per CDR3 protein. The sample includes 230,000 or so distinct CDR3 sequences, about 9.6% of them seen just once. The sequenced sample was PBMCs from the stem cell graft donor, obtained from the stem cell graft. The receptors here all came from a human donor who donated a stem cell graft to a child with SCID.

This clonotype appeared many times. V and J are TRBV12-3 or TRBV12-4 and TRBJ2-2, with D possibly TRBD1 on 5 matching bases. Trimming pared 6 bases from V and 3 bases from J, leaving 17 bases between. The CDR3 consists of 16 residues. The CDR3 bases are TGTGCCAGCAGCTGGGGCACTGAAAAATACACCGGGGAGCTGTTTTTT. Translating gives CASSWGTEKYTGELFF.

This clonotype was observed at least ten times. The gene calls are TRBV15 and TRBJ2-1; 7 bases agree with TRBD2. Trimming cost V 5 bases and J 1 base; bases outside gene matches: 5. Germline-derived CDR1 and CDR2 are LNHNV and YYDKDF (reference sequence). This CDR3 is built from 15 residues. The CDR3 is CATSASGGSYNEQFF. CDR3 bases: TGTGCCACCAGCGCTTCGGGGGGATCCTACAATGAGCAGTTCTTC.

Comments on this clonotype: Possible read error: a much larger clone is one base away. Given the absence of the conserved phenylalanine or tryptophan at the CDR3 end, a read error is likely. CDR3 region: CASSLRAGGADTQYY. In DNA form, the CDR3 reads TGCGCCAGCAGCTTGAGAGCGGGGGGAGCAGATACGCAGTATTAT. This chain connects TRBV5-1 to TRBJ2-3; 9 bases fit TRBD2. V was clipped by 1 base and J by 4 bases; unmatched bases: 4. Per germline, CDR1 SGHRS and CDR2 YFSETQ. The CDR3 sequence is 15 residues long.

At least ten counts were recorded for this clonotype. The chain carries TRBV5-1 and TRBJ2-2, with D perhaps matching TRBD1 (6 bases). Germline V lookup: CDR1 SGHRS, CDR2 YFSETQ. The CDR3 contains 15 residues. Trimming cost V 4 bases and J 0 bases, with 10 bases left between them. The CDR3 DNA is TGCGCCAGCAGCCCGGGACACGCGAACACCGGGGAGCTGTTTTTT. This translates into CASSPGHANTGELFF.

This clonotype has ten or more counts. The rearrangement links TRBV5-1 to TRBJ1-5; the D gene is possibly TRBD1 (5 bases). CDR3 length: 15 amino acids. Trimming cost V 0 bases and J 7 bases, with 14 bases left between them. The germline V gene encodes CDR1 SGHRS and CDR2 YFSETQ. In nucleotides, the CDR3 is TGCGCCAGCAGCTTGGATGGCCTGAGGGGACAGCCCCAGCATTTT. Translation gives CASSLDGLRGQPQHF. Based on the CDR3 plus reference TRBV5-1 and TRBJ1-5, the full variable domain is KAGVTQTPRYLIKTRGQQVTLSCSPISGHRSVSWYQQTPGQGLQFLFEYFSETQRNKGNFPGRFSGRQFSNSRSEMNVSTLELGDSALYLCASSLDGLRGQPQHFGDGTRLSIL.

This clonotype was seen many times. V is TRBV29-1 and J is TRBJ2-3, with TRBD1 matching over 7 bases. The CDR3 has 14 residues. J gave up 1 base and V 2 bases, and 3 bases lay outside the gene matches. Germline V gene sequence: CDR1 SQVTM, CDR2 ANQGSEA. The CDR3 DNA sequence: TGCAGCGTTGAAACAGGGGAAGGCACAGATACGCAGTATTTT. Its translation: CSVETGEGTDTQYF.

This clonotype was counted many times. The rearrangement joins TRBV20-1 to TRBJ2-7; the match to TRBD2 covers 9 bases. Germline assignment: CDR1 DFQATT and CDR2 SNEGSKA (reference sequence). V lost 5 bases to trimming and J lost 6 bases; unmatched junction nucleotides: 14. This CDR3 is 15 amino acids long. The CDR3 sequence is CSAPEPTSGNREQYF. In DNA, the CDR3 is TGCAGTGCTCCTGAACCGACTAGCGGAAATCGCGAGCAGTACTTC.

This clonotype appeared many times. The V call is TRBV14, the J call TRBJ1-2, with D possibly being TRBD1 (6 bases). Germline CDR1 and CDR2: SGHDN and FVKESK. V was trimmed by 4 bases and J by 3 bases, leaving 12 bases between them. The CDR3 runs 14 residues. The CDR3 loop is CASSLQGTDYGYTF. DNA of the CDR3: TGTGCCAGCAGCCTACAGGGAACTGACTATGGCTACACCTTC.

This clonotype was counted at least ten times. This rearrangement joins TRBV5-6 to TRBJ1-1, with D unclear. There are 12 residues in the CDR3. CDR1 and CDR2 (germline): SGHDT, YYEEEE. The V end was cut by 0 bases, the J end by 4 bases, with 4 bases between. In DNA, the CDR3 is TGTGCCAGCAGCTTGGGTAGCACTGAAGCTTTCTTT. It codes for CASSLGSTEAFF.

At least ten counts were recorded for this clonotype. V and J are TRBV25-1 and TRBJ2-4; possible D gene TRBD2, 6 bases. This CDR3 region has 15 residues. V lost 3 bases and J lost 1, with 10 bases in between. Germline lookup yields CDR1 MGHDK and CDR2 SYGVNS. The CDR3: CASSDPGGAKNIQYF. The DNA of the CDR3 is TGTGCCAGCAGTGACCCCGGAGGGGCCAAAAACATTCAGTACTTC.

This clonotype has a count of ten or more. The CDR3 DNA reads TGCAGTGCTAGATCCAACCTGAATTCACCCCTCCACTTT. Residues: CSARSNLNSPLHF. The chain links TRBV20-1 to TRBJ1-6; D is unclear. V gave up 2 bases and J gave up 7 bases, with 9 bases separating them. Germline lookup yields CDR1 DFQATT and CDR2 SNEGSKA (reference sequence). The CDR3 runs 13 residues.

This sequence joins TRBV7-8 and TRBJ1-5; 9 bases match TRBD1. Germline V lookup: CDR1 SGHVS, CDR2 FQNEAQ. With 5 bases clipped from V and 2 bases from J, the junction kept 7 bases outside the gene matches. CDR3 length equals 16 residues. The CDR3 region has the DNA TGTGCCAGCAGCCTGTGGACAGGGGAGGGCAATCAGCCCCAGCATTTT. Its protein product is CASSLWTGEGNQPQHF.

This clonotype was recorded many times. V gene TRBV5-1 combines with J gene TRBJ2-3, with 8 bases lining up with TRBD2. From germline, CDR1 is SGHRS and CDR2 YFSETQ. CDR3 length: 14 residues. The junction had 2 bases not matched to a gene; V was cut back by 2 bases and J by 3 bases. Written as DNA, the CDR3 is TGCGCCAGCAGCTTTAGCGGGGCGACAGATACGCAGTATTTT. Encoded protein: CASSFSGATDTQYF.

The V call is TRBV25-1, the J call TRBJ1-2, with D possibly matching TRBD1 (6 bases). Germline lookup yields CDR1 MGHDK and CDR2 SYGVNS. Trimming removed 3 bases from V and 10 bases from J, with 18 bases in between. This CDR3 has 14 residues. CDR3 nucleotide sequence: TGTGCCAGCAGTGACGTAAGACAGGCTTTTAACTACACCTTC. It is translated as CASSDVRQAFNYTF.

The chain has TRBV5-1 and TRBJ1-1; D is unclear. Germline CDR1 is SGHRS and CDR2 is YFSETQ. The germline V and J ends were trimmed by 2 bases and 5 bases, with 16 bases remaining between them. This CDR3 has 15 residues. The chain's CDR3 is CASSLMDGLRTEAFF. DNA for the CDR3: TGCGCCAGCAGCTTAATGGACGGACTACGGACTGAAGCTTTCTTT.

This clonotype occurred many times. The chain is built from TRBV5-1 and TRBJ2-5, with no clear D. Germline V gene data show CDR1 as SGHRS and CDR2 as YFSETQ. There are 13 residues in the CDR3. Trimming stripped 4 bases from V and 9 bases from J, with 16 bases between. Written as DNA, the CDR3 is TGCGCCAGCAGCAATCAAGATCCTCCCCCCCAGTACTTC. Translated: CASSNQDPPPQYF.

This clonotype was counted many times. The chain recombines TRBV20-1 with TRBJ2-5; 8 bases are a match to TRBD2. Germline CDR1 is DFQATT and CDR2 is SNEGSKA (reference sequence). The V and J ends lost 6 bases and 5 bases, in that order; junction bases with no gene match: 14. This CDR3 region has 15 residues. The CDR3 is CSATKTGTRGETQYF. CDR3 nucleotides: TGCAGTGCAACGAAAACCGGGACTAGGGGGGAGACCCAGTACTTC.

The rearrangement joins TRBV5-4 to TRBJ1-1; 11 positions agree with TRBD1. Germline CDR1 SGHNT, CDR2 YYREEE (reference sequence). The V and J ends lost 3 bases and 4 bases, in that order; junction bases with no gene match: 8. CDR3 length: 16 residues. The CDR3 reads CASSSPGGTGGTEAFF. The CDR3 DNA is TGTGCCAGCAGCTCCCCCGGGGGGACAGGGGGCACTGAAGCTTTCTTT. The complete variable domain, with remaining parts taken from reference TRBV5-4 and TRBJ1-1, reads ETGVTQSPTHLIKTRGQQVTLRCSSQSGHNTVSWYQQALGQGPQFIFQYYREEENGRGNFPPRFSGLQFPNYSSELNVNALELDDSALYLCASSSPGGTGGTEAFFGQGTRLTVV.

This clonotype was observed at least ten times. This rearrangement joins TRBV20-1 to TRBJ1-1; 8 positions match TRBD1. There are 14 residues in the CDR3. V trimming: 0 bases; J trimming: 4 bases; junction bases outside the gene matches: 4. Germline V gives CDR1 DFQATT, CDR2 SNEGSKA (reference sequence). The CDR3 sequence is CSARDAGGITEAFF. CDR3 nucleotides: TGCAGTGCTAGAGACGCAGGGGGCATCACTGAAGCTTTCTTT.

This clonotype was picked up a small number of times. The rearrangement links TRBV6-5 to TRBJ1-5; 8 bases agree with TRBD1. Germline V gene lookup returns CDR1 MNHEY and CDR2 SVGAGI. CDR3 length: 16 amino acids. V gave up 1 base and J gave up 1 base; unmatched junction bases: 3. CDR3 protein: CASSYYGQGSNQPQHF. The CDR3 region has the DNA TGTGCCAGCAGTTACTACGGACAGGGAAGCAATCAGCCCCAGCATTTT.

This clonotype was counted many times. The chain carries TRBV20-1 and TRBJ2-7, with D perhaps matching TRBD2 (5 bases). The germline V gene encodes CDR1 DFQATT and CDR2 SNEGSKA (reference sequence). This CDR3 has 13 amino acids. The V gene lost 3 bases and the J gene lost 2 bases, with 11 bases spanning the gap. DNA of the CDR3: TGCAGTGCTAGTGGTGACTATGCCTACGAGCAGTACTTC. Protein product: CSASGDYAYEQYF.

This clonotype was counted ten times or more. This chain connects TRBV20-1 to TRBJ1-1; D not resolved. The CDR3 extends over 12 amino acids. Germline V gene sequence: CDR1 DFQATT, CDR2 SNEGSKA (reference sequence). Trimming left V 3 bases short and J 7 bases short, with 12 bases between. The CDR3 bases are TGCAGTGCTAGCCGGCCCCCCGTTGAAGCTTTCTTT. Its protein is CSASRPPVEAFF.

This clonotype was seen a handful of times. The chain links TRBV12-3 or TRBV12-4 to TRBJ2-1, with 8 bases matching TRBD1. V lost 3 bases, J lost 7 bases, and 14 bases stayed unmatched. There are 17 residues in the CDR3. CDR3 sequence (DNA): TGTGCCAGCAGTTTTGGGACCGGGACAGGATCGATAAATGAGCAGTTCTTC. Protein product: CASSFGTGTGSINEQFF.

This clonotype has at least ten counts. This chain uses TRBV9 with TRBJ1-3; a possible D gene is TRBD1 (6 bases). Trimming pared 4 bases from V and 0 bases from J, leaving 17 bases between. Germline CDR1 reads SGDLS; CDR2 reads YYNGEE. CDR3 length: 17 residues. This CDR3 reads CASSPRGARDSGNTIYF. The CDR3 DNA reads as TGTGCCAGCAGCCCCCGGGGGGCGCGAGACTCTGGAAACACCATATATTTT.

With respect to this clonotype: A read error may account for a junction end that differs from germline. The chain has TRBV5-1 and TRBJ1-1; D is uncertain. The CDR3 contains 16 residues. Germline V gene data show CDR1 as SGHRS and CDR2 as YFSETQ. The CDR3 loop is CTSSLVPAVMNTEAFF. DNA of the CDR3: TGCACCAGCAGCTTGGTCCCGGCGGTCATGAACACTGAAGCTTTCTTT.